The clone carrying this T cell receptor beta chain has more than one count but fewer than ten. What it recognizes is unknown. Unique molecular identifiers were incorporated during preparation of the TCRbeta library. One entry per CDR3 protein, called by TCRdb with MiXCR from the PCR reads. The sample lists 490,000 or so distinct CDR3 sequences; roughly 10% were seen once. This sample is part of a study of T-cell reconstitution after alpha-beta-depleted transplantation in children. General study points: In patients about two months after transplant, alpha-beta T cells reportedly arose from several hundred expanded graft clones. Some patients' high day-60 TCRbeta diversity was attributed to recipient cells surviving conditioning. After one year, T-cell counts and TCRbeta diversity mostly came from new T cells.

This CDR3 contains 13 residues. Trimming stripped 1 base from V and 6 bases from J, with 7 bases between. Germline CDR1 is GTSNPN and CDR2 is SVGIG (reference sequence). This chain joins TRBV30 and TRBJ1-6; no clear D gene. The sequence was collected from a child aged 2 to 15 with inherited bone marrow failure, due to receive a stem cell transplant. This sample comprised PBMCs, obtained before TCRalphabeta/CD19-depleted stem cell transplant. CDR3 DNA: TGTGCCTGGAGTGATAGCCCTAATTCACCCCTCCACTTT. Translation gives CAWSDSPNSPLHF. The complete variable domain, with remaining parts taken from reference TRBV30 and TRBJ1-6, reads SQTIHQWPATLVQPVGSPLSLECTVEGTSNPNLYWYRQAAGRGLQLLFYSVGIGQISSEVPQNLSASRPQDRQFILSSKKLLLSDSGFYLCAWSDSPNSPLHFGNGTRLTVT.